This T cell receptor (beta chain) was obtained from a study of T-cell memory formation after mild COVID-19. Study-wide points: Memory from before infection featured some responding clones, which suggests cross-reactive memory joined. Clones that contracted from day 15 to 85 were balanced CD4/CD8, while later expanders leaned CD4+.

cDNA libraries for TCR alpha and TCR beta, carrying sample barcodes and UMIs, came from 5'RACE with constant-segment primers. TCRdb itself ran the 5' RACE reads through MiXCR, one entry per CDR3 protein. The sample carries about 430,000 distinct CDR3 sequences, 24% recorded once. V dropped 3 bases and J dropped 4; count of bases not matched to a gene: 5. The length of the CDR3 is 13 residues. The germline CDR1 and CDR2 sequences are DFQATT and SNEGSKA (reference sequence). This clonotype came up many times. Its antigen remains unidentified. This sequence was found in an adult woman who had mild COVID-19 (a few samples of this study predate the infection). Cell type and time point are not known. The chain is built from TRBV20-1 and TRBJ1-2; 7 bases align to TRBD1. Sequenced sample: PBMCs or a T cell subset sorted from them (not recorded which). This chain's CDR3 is CSASAGQPYGYTF. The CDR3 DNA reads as TGCAGTGCTAGTGCGGGACAGCCCTATGGCTACACCTTC.